This T cell receptor (beta chain) was identified during a study of cytomegalovirus exposure and HLA in healthy donors. This clone occurred once. Its antigen is unidentified. Study results and limitations: Most CMV-associated TCR beta chains appeared HLA-restricted in a later analysis.

J was trimmed by 5 bases and V by 4 bases; bases with no gene match: 4. The CDR3 length is 14 residues. CDR1 and CDR2 from the germline V gene are LNHDA and SQIVND (reference sequence). The PCR used 60 Vbeta and 13 Jbeta primers. The repertoire was sequenced with immunoSEQ multiplex PCR; TCRdb's copy has only in-frame clones and lacks some. The sample includes around 150,000 clones, 60% to 80% of them seen just once. The study sampled nominally healthy donors, though unrecorded immune exposures were likely. The sample consisted of PBMCs. This rearrangement joins TRBV19 to TRBJ2-5; 10 positions match TRBD1. The sequence derives from a male donor in good health and CMV-seronegative. The chain's CDR3 is CASSKPGQGETQYF. Written as DNA, the CDR3 is TGTGCCAGTAGTAAACCGGGACAGGGGGAGACCCAGTACTTC.